The sample holds a few counts of the clone carrying this T cell receptor (beta chain). Antigen unknown. The record originates from a study of blood T cells in healthy people across ages. Study-level findings and limits: Diversity was estimated from one million T cells, and these estimates were considered underestimates. The fall in TCR beta diversity per million T cells was roughly linear with age.

CDR1 SGHVS and CDR2 FQNEAQ come from the germline V gene. CDR3 length equals 15 residues. Trimming took 0 bases from V and 0 from J, leaving 6 bases between them. Through a sample-barcoded 5' primer and a J-beta primer mix, a second PCR was run for about 6 to 11 cycles. Using its own MiXCR run on the 5' RACE reads, TCRdb lists one record per CDR3 protein. The data show 600,000 to 850,000 distinct CDR3 sequences, just under 25% seen once. This sample also appeared in a second study, on T cells of mothers and their children. That paper states: Nine systemically healthy Caucasian donors: three mothers, six children. According to the study, all extracted RNA entered cDNA synthesis at approximately 1.5 ug per 15 ul.

The source is a boy aged 10-17 years in good health. The V call is TRBV7-8, the J call TRBJ2-1; no firm D call. The source material was blood. The CDR3 sequence: CASSLATNSYNEQFF. The CDR3 region has the DNA TGTGCCAGCAGCTTAGCGACAAACTCCTACAATGAGCAGTTCTTC. Based on the CDR3 plus reference TRBV7-8 and TRBJ2-1, the full variable domain is GAGVSQSPRYKVAKRGQDVALRCDPISGHVSLFWYQQALGQGPEFLTYFQNEAQLDKSGLPSDRFFAERPEGSVSTLKIQRTQQEDSAVYLCASSLATNSYNEQFFGPGTRLTVL.